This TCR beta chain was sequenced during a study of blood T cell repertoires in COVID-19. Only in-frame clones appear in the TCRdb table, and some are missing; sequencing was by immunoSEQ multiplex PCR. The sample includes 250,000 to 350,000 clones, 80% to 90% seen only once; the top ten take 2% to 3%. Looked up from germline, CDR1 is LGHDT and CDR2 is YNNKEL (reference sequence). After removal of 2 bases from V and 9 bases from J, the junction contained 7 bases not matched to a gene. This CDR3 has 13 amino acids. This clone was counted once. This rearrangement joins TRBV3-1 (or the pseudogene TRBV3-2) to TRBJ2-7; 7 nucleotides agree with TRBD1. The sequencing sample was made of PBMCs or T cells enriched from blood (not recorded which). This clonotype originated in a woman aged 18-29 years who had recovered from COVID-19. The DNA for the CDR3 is TGTGCCAGCAGCCAACGGGACAGTGGCGTGCAGTACTTC. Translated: CASSQRDSGVQYF.